This T cell receptor beta chain derives from a study of T cells in Graves' hyperthyroidism and ophthalmopathy. The study, taken as a whole, reports: Ophthalmopathy, which appeared later, was predicted by the model a median around 6.5 months before onset. Ophthalmopathy and stable hyperthyroidism were separated by a 13 V-J model.

Amplification yielded TCR beta CDR3 regions, with RNA transcripts as the source. TCR CDR3 underwent first-round RT-PCR with the HTBI primer set. MiXCR, run by TCRdb on the multiplex PCR reads, gives a single entry per CDR3 protein. Here the sample spans about 270,000 distinct CDR3 sequences, less than 30% being singletons. The CDR3 length is 15 residues. Trimming stripped 0 bases from V and 3 bases from J, with 10 bases between. Per germline, CDR1 SGDLS and CDR2 YYNGEE. Patients were excluded because of uncontrolled infection, other autoimmune disease, pregnancy or lactation. Diagnoses were established using clinical symptoms, serum thyroxine and TRAb, thyroid ultrasound and orbital computed tomography. The sample holds many counts of this clonotype. What it binds is not known.

The J gene is TRBJ1-3, the V gene TRBV9; D ambiguous. Material for sequencing was blood. This TCR came from a man aged 35 to 55 with Graves' hyperthyroidism that later progressed to Graves' ophthalmopathy. The CDR3 sequence is CASSVAVGVGNTIYF. In nucleotides, the CDR3 is TGTGCCAGCAGCGTAGCCGTCGGTGTTGGAAACACCATATATTTT.